A single sample is the source of the 6 T cell receptor beta chains below, sequenced in a study of blood T cell repertoires in COVID-19. Profiled with immunoSEQ multiplex PCR; TCRdb holds only in-frame clones, not every one. The sample has 260,000 or so clones, around four fifths seen once. Sequenced material: peripheral blood. These receptor sequences come from a woman aged 70 to 79 with acute or convalescent COVID-19.

The chain links TRBV7-2 to TRBJ1-2; 7 nucleotides line up with TRBD1. The ends lost 1 base at V and 1 base at J; junction bases unmatched: 6. CDR1 SGHTA and CDR2 FQGNSA come from the germline V gene. This CDR3 is 16 amino acids long. CDR3 DNA: TGTGCCAGCAGCTTAGTAGTCTGGGACAGTAACTATGGCTACACCTTC. It codes for CASSLVVWDSNYGYTF.

The chain combines TRBV4-2 with TRBJ2-2; TRBD2 agrees at 11 bases. The CDR3 runs to 16 residues. The V gene end was trimmed by 4 bases and the J gene end by 6 bases; junction bases not matched to a gene: 7. The germline V gene encodes CDR1 LGHNA and CDR2 YNFKEQ. This CDR3 is CASSPWSSGGAGELFF. DNA for the CDR3: TGTGCCAGCAGCCCATGGAGTAGCGGGGGGGCCGGGGAGCTGTTTTTT.

The V and J genes are TRBV11-2 and TRBJ2-1, with D tentatively TRBD1 (6 bases). V was shortened by 4 bases and J by 1 base, with 14 bases between the two germline ends. CDR1 and CDR2 from the germline V gene are SGHAT and FQNNGV. The CDR3 consists of 16 residues. For the CDR3, the DNA is TGTGCCAGCAGCTACAGGGATCCTTCATCCTACAATGAGCAGTTCTTC. The encoded protein is CASSYRDPSSYNEQFF.

In its sample, this clone was seen once. The V call is TRBV11-3, the J call TRBJ2-1, with 7 bases fitting TRBD2. Germline-derived CDR1 and CDR2 are SGHNT and YENEEA. The CDR3 is 17 amino acids. The V and J ends lost 5 bases and 3 bases, in that order; junction bases with no gene match: 13. CDR3: CASSHPSRAGSYNEQFF. The DNA of the CDR3 is TGTGCCAGCAGCCACCCATCCCGAGCGGGGAGCTACAATGAGCAGTTCTTC.

The gene calls are TRBV5-6 and TRBJ2-3, with 8 positions matching TRBD2. Germline CDR1 and CDR2: SGHDT and YYEEEE. The CDR3 consists of 14 residues. J gave up 5 bases and V 4 bases, and 6 bases lay outside the gene matches. Written as DNA, the CDR3 is TGTGCCAGCAGCAGGAGCGGGGGAGAAGATACGCAGTATTTT. It yields the protein CASSRSGGEDTQYF.

The sample holds one count of this clone. In nucleotides, the CDR3 is TGTGCCAGCAGAGGAAGGCAGGGGTACACTGAAGCTTTCTTT. Translation: CASRGRQGYTEAFF. V usage is TRBV16 and J usage is TRBJ1-1, with a possible D match to TRBD1 (6 bases). Looked up from germline, CDR1 is KGHSY and CDR2 is FQNENV. Deletions cut 6 bases from V and 3 bases from J, with 14 bases between. CDR3 size: 14 residues.